The rows below give T cell receptor beta chains drawn from one sample of a study of shared clonotypes between healthy human individuals. The assay was immunoSEQ multiplex PCR, and TCRdb's table has in-frame clones only and misses some. Of roughly 2.5 million clones listed, just over 90% are singletons. Sequencing was carried out using naive CD4+ T cells sorted from blood. The source of these receptors is a man between 18 and 35 years old in good health. CDR3s include the opening cysteine and the closing phenylalanine or tryptophan. D genes are given only for firm matches. Clone size is not always given. Where it is, it says once, few, many or a class for expanded clones.

abundance: .
v_gene: TRBV6-6
d_gene: TRBD1
j_gene: TRBJ2-7
CDR3nt: TGTGCCAGCAGTTATCAGTACAGGGGTTCCTACGAGCAGTACTTC
CDR3aa: CASSYQYRGSYEQYF

abundance: .
v_gene: TRBV5-1
d_gene: .
j_gene: TRBJ1-2
CDR3nt: TGCGCCAGCAGCTTGGGGCAGGGCCGGGGCTACACCTTC
CDR3aa: CASSLGQGRGYTF

abundance: .
v_gene: TRBV28
d_gene: .
j_gene: TRBJ1-6
CDR3nt: TGTGCCAGCAGTTCACGCCCACTTAATTCACCCCTCCACTTT
CDR3aa: CASSSRPLNSPLHF

abundance: .
v_gene: TRBV14
d_gene: .
j_gene: TRBJ1-3
CDR3nt: TGTGCCAGCAGCCCCGCCGCGGGGGGGGCGTACTCTGGAAACACCATATATTTT
CDR3aa: CASSPAAGGAYSGNTIYF

abundance: .
v_gene: TRBV6-4
d_gene: .
j_gene: TRBJ1-5
CDR3nt: TGTGCCAGCAAATGGACCTCCCCACCGAGGCAGCCCCAGCATTTT
CDR3aa: CASKWTSPPRQPQHF

abundance: .
v_gene: TRBV9
d_gene: TRBD2
j_gene: TRBJ2-2
CDR3nt: TGTGCCAGCAGCGTCGGACTAGCGGGAGGCACCGGGGAGCTGTTTTTT
CDR3aa: CASSVGLAGGTGELFF

abundance: .
v_gene: TRBV19
d_gene: TRBD2
j_gene: TRBJ2-5
CDR3nt: TGTGCCAGTAGTATAATCAGAGCGGGGGGGCAACAAGAGACCCAGTACTTC
CDR3aa: CASSIIRAGGQQETQYF

abundance: .
v_gene: TRBV2
d_gene: .
j_gene: TRBJ2-3
CDR3nt: TGTGCCAGCAGGGGGGAGGCACATACGCAGTATTTT
CDR3aa: CASRGEAHTQYF

abundance: few
v_gene: TRBV6-5
d_gene: .
j_gene: TRBJ1-2
CDR3nt: TGTGCCAGCACCCAGGGGCTTGGCTACACCTTC
CDR3aa: CASTQGLGYTF

abundance: .
v_gene: TRBV10-2
d_gene: .
j_gene: TRBJ2-1
CDR3nt: TGCGCCAGCACTCTTCTCACGGGGGGAAGTGACAGGGCATATGAGCAGTTCTTC
CDR3aa: CASTLLTGGSDRAYEQFF

abundance: .
v_gene: TRBV7-2
d_gene: .
j_gene: TRBJ1-2
CDR3nt: TGTGCCAGCAGCTCTACCCTTGGACCCTATGGCTACACCTTC
CDR3aa: CASSSTLGPYGYTF

abundance: .
v_gene: TRBV30
d_gene: .
j_gene: TRBJ2-1
CDR3nt: TGTGCCTGGAGCAGGAGGGCGCGCCCTGAGCAGTTCTTC
CDR3aa: CAWSRRARPEQFF

abundance: .
v_gene: TRBV28
d_gene: .
j_gene: TRBJ2-3
CDR3nt: TGTGCCAGCAGTCCTCGACCCACAGATACGCAGTATTTT
CDR3aa: CASSPRPTDTQYF

abundance: .
v_gene: TRBV2
d_gene: .
j_gene: TRBJ2-3
CDR3nt: TGTGCCAGCAGTGTTCGTGGGGGGGGCATGAGCACAGATACGCAGTATTTT
CDR3aa: CASSVRGGGMSTDTQYF

abundance: .
v_gene: TRBV5-1
d_gene: .
j_gene: TRBJ1-4
CDR3nt: TGCGCCAGCAGCCCGGGACCTGAGGCATTGTTTGAAAAACTGTTTTTT
CDR3aa: CASSPGPEALFEKLFF

abundance: .
v_gene: TRBV6-5
d_gene: TRBD2
j_gene: TRBJ2-5
CDR3nt: TGTGCCAGCAGTCCACTAGCGGGAGTGGTGGAGACCCAGTACTTC
CDR3aa: CASSPLAGVVETQYF

abundance: once
v_gene: TRBV19
d_gene: TRBD1
j_gene: TRBJ2-7
CDR3nt: TGTGCCAGTAGTGTAGGACAGGGCGGTAGGCAGTACTTC
CDR3aa: CASSVGQGGRQYF

abundance: .
v_gene: TRBV6-5
d_gene: .
j_gene: TRBJ2-4
CDR3nt: TGTGCCAGCAGAGCGGATGAAGCCAAAAACATTCAGTACTTC
CDR3aa: CASRADEAKNIQYF

abundance: .
v_gene: TRBV9
d_gene: .
j_gene: TRBJ1-6
CDR3nt: TGTGCCAGCAGCGACCATGGAGGTGGTTCACCCCTCCACTTT
CDR3aa: CASSDHGGGSPLHF

abundance: few
v_gene: TRBV6-1
d_gene: .
j_gene: TRBJ2-2
CDR3nt: TGTGCCAGCAGTGAACACGGGGAGCTGTTTTTT
CDR3aa: CASSEHGELFF

abundance: .
v_gene: TRBV7-9
d_gene: .
j_gene: TRBJ1-6
CDR3nt: TGTGCCAGCAGCTCCGGGGTGGGGGCTGGGGATAATTCACCCCTCCACTTT
CDR3aa: CASSSGVGAGDNSPLHF

abundance: .
v_gene: TRBV10-3
d_gene: .
j_gene: TRBJ1-1
CDR3nt: TGTGCCACTCAGGGTAACACTGAAGCTTTCTTT
CDR3aa: CATQGNTEAFF

abundance: .
v_gene: TRBV5-1
d_gene: TRBD1
j_gene: TRBJ2-5
CDR3nt: TGCGCCAGCAGCTTACAGACAGGGTCCAAAGAGACCCAGTACTTC
CDR3aa: CASSLQTGSKETQYF

abundance: .
v_gene: TRBV9
d_gene: TRBD1
j_gene: TRBJ2-2
CDR3nt: TGTGCCAGCAGCGGGTCCGGGACAGGGAACACCGGGGAGCTGTTTTTT
CDR3aa: CASSGSGTGNTGELFF

abundance: .
v_gene: TRBV6-6
d_gene: TRBD2
j_gene: TRBJ2-7
CDR3nt: TGTGCCAGCAGTCGGACTAGCGGGGAGCAGTACTTC
CDR3aa: CASSRTSGEQYF

abundance: .
v_gene: TRBV5-4
d_gene: .
j_gene: TRBJ2-3
CDR3nt: TGTGCCAGCACCCAGGGGAGAGATACGCAGTATTTT
CDR3aa: CASTQGRDTQYF

abundance: once
v_gene: TRBV5-1
d_gene: .
j_gene: TRBJ2-3
CDR3nt: TGCGCCAGCAGCTTGGGGGGCGGGTCAGATACGCAGTATTTT
CDR3aa: CASSLGGGSDTQYF

abundance: .
v_gene: TRBV6-1
d_gene: TRBD1
j_gene: TRBJ2-7
CDR3nt: TGTGCCGCCAACCCGGACAGGGCCTACGAGCAGTACTTC
CDR3aa: CAANPDRAYEQYF

abundance: .
v_gene: TRBV7-2
d_gene: .
j_gene: TRBJ2-1
CDR3nt: TGTGCCAGCAGCTCCCAGGCAGGGACGGACAATGAGCAGTTCTTC
CDR3aa: CASSSQAGTDNEQFF

abundance: .
v_gene: TRBV5-1
d_gene: TRBD1
j_gene: TRBJ2-1
CDR3nt: TGCGCCAGCAGCGCGGACAGGGCGGATGAGCAGTTCTTC
CDR3aa: CASSADRADEQFF

abundance: .
v_gene: TRBV21-1
d_gene: .
j_gene: TRBJ2-7
CDR3nt: TGTGCCAGCCCGAAGGGTCCGACCTACGAGCAGTACTTC
CDR3aa: CASPKGPTYEQYF

abundance: .
v_gene: TRBV2
d_gene: TRBD1
j_gene: TRBJ2-1
CDR3nt: TGTGCCAGCAGTGAACGGCAGGGGGCTATCTACAATGAGCAGTTCTTC
CDR3aa: CASSERQGAIYNEQFF

abundance: .
v_gene: TRBV7-2
d_gene: TRBD2
j_gene: TRBJ2-7
CDR3nt: TGTGCCAGCAGCTTAGTTAGCGGGGTCTCCTCCGAGCAGTACTTC
CDR3aa: CASSLVSGVSSEQYF

abundance: .
v_gene: TRBV5-5
d_gene: TRBD1
j_gene: TRBJ1-1
CDR3nt: TGTGCCAGCAGCTTAGCCGGGACAGGGAACACTGAAGCTTTCTTT
CDR3aa: CASSLAGTGNTEAFF